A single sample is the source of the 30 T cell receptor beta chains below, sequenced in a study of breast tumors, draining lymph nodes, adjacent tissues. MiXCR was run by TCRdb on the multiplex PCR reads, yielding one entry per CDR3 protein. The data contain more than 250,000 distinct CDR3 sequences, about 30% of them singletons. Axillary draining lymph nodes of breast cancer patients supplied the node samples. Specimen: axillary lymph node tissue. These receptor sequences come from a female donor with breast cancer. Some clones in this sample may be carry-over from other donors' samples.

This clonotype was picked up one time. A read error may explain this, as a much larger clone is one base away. In nucleotides, the CDR3 is TGTGCCAGCAGCCCCGAGTCTGACACCGGGGAGCTGTTTTTT. It codes for CASSPESDTGELFF. The chain links TRBV6-4 to TRBJ2-2; no clear D gene. CDR1 and CDR2 (germline): MRHNA, SNTAGT. The CDR3 runs to 14 residues. Trimming shortened V by 6 bases and J by 3 bases, and 11 bases separated the two germline ends.

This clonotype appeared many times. This chain's CDR3 is CASSSRQGGETQYF. DNA of the CDR3: TGTGCCAGCAGCTCCCGACAGGGGGGAGAGACCCAGTACTTC. The chain is built from TRBV7-9 and TRBJ2-5; 9 bases match TRBD1. J was trimmed by 4 bases and V by 4 bases; bases with no gene match: 4. Germline-derived CDR1 and CDR2 are SEHNR and FQNEAQ (reference sequence). The CDR3 length is 14 residues. Based on the CDR3 plus reference TRBV7-9 and TRBJ2-5, the full variable domain is DTGVSQNPRHKITKRGQNVTFRCDPISEHNRLYWYRQTLGQGPEFLTYFQNEAQLEKSRLLSDRFSAERPKGSFSTLEIQRTEQGDSAMYLCASSSRQGGETQYFGPGTRLLVL.

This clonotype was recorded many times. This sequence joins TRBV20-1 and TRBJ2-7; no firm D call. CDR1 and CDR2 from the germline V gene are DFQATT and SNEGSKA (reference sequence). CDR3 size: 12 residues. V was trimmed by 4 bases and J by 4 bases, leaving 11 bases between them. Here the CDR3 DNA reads TGCAGTGCTACCCCAACAGAGTACGAGCAGTACTTC. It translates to CSATPTEYEQYF.

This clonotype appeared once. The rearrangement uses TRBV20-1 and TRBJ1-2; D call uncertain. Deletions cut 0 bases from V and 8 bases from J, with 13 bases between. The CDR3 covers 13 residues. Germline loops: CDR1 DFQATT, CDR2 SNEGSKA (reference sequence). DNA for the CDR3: TGCAGTGCTAGAGATGCTAGCGGGAGGGGCTACACCTTC. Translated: CSARDASGRGYTF.

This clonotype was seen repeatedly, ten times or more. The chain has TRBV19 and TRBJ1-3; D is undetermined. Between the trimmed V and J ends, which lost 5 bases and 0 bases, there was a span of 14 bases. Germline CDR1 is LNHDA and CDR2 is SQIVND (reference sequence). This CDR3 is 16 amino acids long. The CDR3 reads CASSYRVTDSGNTIYF. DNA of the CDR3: TGTGCCAGTAGTTATCGAGTCACCGACTCTGGAAACACCATATATTTT.

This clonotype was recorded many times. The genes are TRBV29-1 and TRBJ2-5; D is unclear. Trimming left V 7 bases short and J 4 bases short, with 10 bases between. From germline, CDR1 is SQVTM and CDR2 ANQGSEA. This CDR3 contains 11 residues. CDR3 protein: CSDVTTETQYF. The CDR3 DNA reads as TGCAGCGACGTGACAACAGAGACCCAGTACTTC.

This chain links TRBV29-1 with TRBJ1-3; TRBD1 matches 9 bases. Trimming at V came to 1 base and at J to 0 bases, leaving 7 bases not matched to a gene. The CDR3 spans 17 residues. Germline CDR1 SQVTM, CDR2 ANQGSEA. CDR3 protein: CSVEGVGTGPSGNTIYF. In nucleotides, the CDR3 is TGCAGCGTTGAAGGTGTAGGGACAGGGCCCTCTGGAAACACCATATATTTT.

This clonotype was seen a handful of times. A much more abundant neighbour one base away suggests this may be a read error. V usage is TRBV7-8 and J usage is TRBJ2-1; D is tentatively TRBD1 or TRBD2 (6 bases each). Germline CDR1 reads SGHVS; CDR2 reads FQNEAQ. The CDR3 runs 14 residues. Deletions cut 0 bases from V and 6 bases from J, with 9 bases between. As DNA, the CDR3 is TGTGCCAGCAGCTTAGCAACGGGGGCCAATGAGCAGTTCTTC. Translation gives CASSLATGANEQFF.

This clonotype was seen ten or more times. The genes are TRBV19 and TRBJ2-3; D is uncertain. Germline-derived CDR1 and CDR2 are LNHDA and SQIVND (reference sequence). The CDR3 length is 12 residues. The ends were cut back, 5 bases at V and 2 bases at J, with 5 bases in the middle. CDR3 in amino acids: CASSQTTDTQYF. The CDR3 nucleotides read TGTGCCAGTAGTCAGACCACAGATACGCAGTATTTT.

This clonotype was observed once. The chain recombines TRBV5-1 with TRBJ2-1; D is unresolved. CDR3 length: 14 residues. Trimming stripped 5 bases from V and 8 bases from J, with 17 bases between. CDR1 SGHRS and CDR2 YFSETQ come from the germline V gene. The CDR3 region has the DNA TGCGCCAGCAGTTACCGGTCAAGGATCGATGAGCAGTTCTTC. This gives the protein CASSYRSRIDEQFF.

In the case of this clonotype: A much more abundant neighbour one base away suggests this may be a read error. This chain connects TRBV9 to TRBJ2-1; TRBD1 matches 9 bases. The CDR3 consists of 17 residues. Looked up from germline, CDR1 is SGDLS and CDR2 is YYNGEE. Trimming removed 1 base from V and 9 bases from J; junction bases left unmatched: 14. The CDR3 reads CASSVQLWGQGGSEQFF. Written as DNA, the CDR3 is TGTGCCAGCAGCGTACAGCTGTGGGGACAGGGCGGCTCTGAGCAGTTCTTC.

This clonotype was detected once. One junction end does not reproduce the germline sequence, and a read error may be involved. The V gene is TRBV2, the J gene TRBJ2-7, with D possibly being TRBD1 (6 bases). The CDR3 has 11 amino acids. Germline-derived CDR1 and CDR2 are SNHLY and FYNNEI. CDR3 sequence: CASIRDTPRTW. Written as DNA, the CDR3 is TGTGCCAGCATTAGGGACACTCCGAGGACCTGG. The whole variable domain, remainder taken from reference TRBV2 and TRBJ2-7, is EPEVTQTPSHQVTQMGQEVILRCVPISNHLYFYWYRQILGQKVEFLVSFYNNEISEKSEIFDDQFSVERPDGSNFTLKIRSTKLEDSAMYFCASIRDTPRTWGPGTRLTVT.

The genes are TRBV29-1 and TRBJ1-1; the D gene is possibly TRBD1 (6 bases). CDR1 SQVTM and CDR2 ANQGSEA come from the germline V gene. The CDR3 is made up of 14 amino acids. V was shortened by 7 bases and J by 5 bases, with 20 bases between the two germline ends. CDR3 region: CSALAPKRGTEAFF. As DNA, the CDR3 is TGCAGCGCCCTAGCGCCGAAGAGGGGGACTGAAGCTTTCTTT. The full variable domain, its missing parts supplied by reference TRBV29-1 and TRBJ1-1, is SAVISQKPSRDICQRGTSLTIQCQVDSQVTMMFWYRQQPGQSLTLIATANQGSEATYESGFVIDKFPISRPNLTFSTLTVSNMSPEDSSIYLCSALAPKRGTEAFFGQGTRLTVV.

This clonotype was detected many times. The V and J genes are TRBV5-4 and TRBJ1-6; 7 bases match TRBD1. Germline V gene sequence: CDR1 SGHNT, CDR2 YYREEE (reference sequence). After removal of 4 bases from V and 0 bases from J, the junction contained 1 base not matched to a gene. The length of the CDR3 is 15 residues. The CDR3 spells CASSPGGSYNSPLHF. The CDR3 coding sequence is TGTGCCAGCAGCCCAGGGGGCTCCTATAATTCACCCCTCCACTTT.

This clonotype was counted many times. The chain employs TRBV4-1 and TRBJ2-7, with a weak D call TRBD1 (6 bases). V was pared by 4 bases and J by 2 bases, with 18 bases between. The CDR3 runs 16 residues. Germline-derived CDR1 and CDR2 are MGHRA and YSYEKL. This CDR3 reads CASSRLPGHMTYEQYF. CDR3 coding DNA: TGCGCCAGCAGCCGACTCCCGGGACATATGACCTACGAGCAGTACTTC.

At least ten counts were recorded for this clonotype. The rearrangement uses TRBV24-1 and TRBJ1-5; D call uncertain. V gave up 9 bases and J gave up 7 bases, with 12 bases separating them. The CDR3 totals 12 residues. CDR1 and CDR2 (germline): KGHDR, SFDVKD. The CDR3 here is CATGEGNQPQHF. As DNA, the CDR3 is TGTGCCACCGGGGAAGGGAACCAGCCCCAGCATTTT.

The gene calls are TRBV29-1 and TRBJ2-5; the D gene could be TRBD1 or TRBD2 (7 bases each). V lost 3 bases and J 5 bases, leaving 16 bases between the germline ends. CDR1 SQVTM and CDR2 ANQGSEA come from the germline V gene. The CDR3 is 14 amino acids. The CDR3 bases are TGCAGCGTTGAGGCAGGGGGAGGGGAGGAGACCCAGTACTTC. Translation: CSVEAGGGEETQYF.

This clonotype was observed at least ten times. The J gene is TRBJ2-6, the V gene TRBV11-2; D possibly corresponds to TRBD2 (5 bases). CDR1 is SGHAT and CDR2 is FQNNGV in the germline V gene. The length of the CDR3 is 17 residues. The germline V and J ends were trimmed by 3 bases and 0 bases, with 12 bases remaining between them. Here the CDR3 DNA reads TGTGCCAGCAGCTTCCGGGGTCCCCTCTCTGGGGCCAACGTCCTGACTTTC. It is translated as CASSFRGPLSGANVLTF.

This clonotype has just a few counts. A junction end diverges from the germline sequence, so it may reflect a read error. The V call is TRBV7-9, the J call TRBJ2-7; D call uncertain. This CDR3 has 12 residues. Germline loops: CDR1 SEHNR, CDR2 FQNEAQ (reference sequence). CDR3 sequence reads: CASSLHKDEQHF. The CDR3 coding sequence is TGTGCCAGCAGCTTACATAAGGACGAGCAGCACTTC.

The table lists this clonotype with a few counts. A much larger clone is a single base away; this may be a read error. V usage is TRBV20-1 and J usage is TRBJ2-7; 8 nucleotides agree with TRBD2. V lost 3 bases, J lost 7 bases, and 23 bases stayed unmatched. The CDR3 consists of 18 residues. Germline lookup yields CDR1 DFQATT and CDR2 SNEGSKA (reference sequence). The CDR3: CSASVVFGTTGRVGEQYF. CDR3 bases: TGCAGTGCTAGTGTGGTGTTTGGGACTACCGGGAGGGTTGGAGAGCAGTACTTC.

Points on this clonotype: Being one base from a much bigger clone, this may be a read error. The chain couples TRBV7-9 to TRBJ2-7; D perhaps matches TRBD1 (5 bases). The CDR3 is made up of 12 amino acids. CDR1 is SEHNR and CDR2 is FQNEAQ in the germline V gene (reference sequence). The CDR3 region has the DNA TGTGCCAGCCGCAGGGAAGGCTACGAGAAGTACTTC. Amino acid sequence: CASRREGYEKYF.

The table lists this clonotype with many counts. CDR3 protein: CASSDFNTQYF. CDR3 DNA: TGTGCCAGCAGCGACTTTAATACGCAGTATTTT. The gene calls are TRBV2 and TRBJ2-3; D ambiguous. Germline V gives CDR1 SNHLY, CDR2 FYNNEI. Trimming took off 6 bases at V and 7 bases at J, with 8 bases between the two ends. CDR3 size: 11 residues.

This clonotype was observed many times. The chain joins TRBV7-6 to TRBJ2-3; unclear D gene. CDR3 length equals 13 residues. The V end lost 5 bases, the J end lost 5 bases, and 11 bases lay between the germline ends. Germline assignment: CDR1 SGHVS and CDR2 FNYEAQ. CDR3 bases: TGTGCCAGCAGCCCCAATCCCGTAGATACGCAGTATTTT. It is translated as CASSPNPVDTQYF.

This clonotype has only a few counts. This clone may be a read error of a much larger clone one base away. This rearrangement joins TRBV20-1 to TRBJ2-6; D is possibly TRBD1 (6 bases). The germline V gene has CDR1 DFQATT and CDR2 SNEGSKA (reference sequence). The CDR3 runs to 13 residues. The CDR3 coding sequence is TGCAGTGCTTCCTTAGGGGGTTCCAACGCCCTGACTTTC. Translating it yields CSASLGGSNALTF.

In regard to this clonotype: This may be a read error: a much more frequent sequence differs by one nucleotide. The CDR3 DNA reads as TGCAGTGCTACCCGGACAGGGGCAAATCCGCCCCAGCATTTT. As protein: CSATRTGANPPQHF. This chain links TRBV20-1 with TRBJ1-5; the match to TRBD1 covers 9 bases. This CDR3 has 14 residues. Germline V gene lookup returns CDR1 DFQATT and CDR2 SNEGSKA (reference sequence).

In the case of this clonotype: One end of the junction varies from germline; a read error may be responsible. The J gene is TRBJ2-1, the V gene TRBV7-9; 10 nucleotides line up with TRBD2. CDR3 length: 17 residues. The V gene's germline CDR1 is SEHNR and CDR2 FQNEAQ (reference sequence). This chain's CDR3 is CASSLATSGKSYKEQFF. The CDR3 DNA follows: TGTGCCAGCAGCTTGGCCACTAGCGGGAAGTCCTACAAGGAGCAGTTCTTC.

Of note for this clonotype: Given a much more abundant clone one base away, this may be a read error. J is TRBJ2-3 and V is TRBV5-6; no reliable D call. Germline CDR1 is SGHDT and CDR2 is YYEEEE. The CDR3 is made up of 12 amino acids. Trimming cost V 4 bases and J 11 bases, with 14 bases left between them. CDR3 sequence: CASSHARALQYF. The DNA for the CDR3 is TGTGCCAGCAGCCATGCCCGGGCCCTGCAGTATTTT.

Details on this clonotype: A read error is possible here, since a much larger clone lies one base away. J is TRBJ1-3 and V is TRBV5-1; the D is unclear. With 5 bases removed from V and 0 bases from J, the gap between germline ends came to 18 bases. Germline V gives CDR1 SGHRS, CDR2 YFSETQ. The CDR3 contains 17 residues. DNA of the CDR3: TGCGCCAGCAGAGAAAACAAGGCCTCCTCCTCTGGAAACACCATATATTTT. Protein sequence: CASRENKASSSGNTIYF.

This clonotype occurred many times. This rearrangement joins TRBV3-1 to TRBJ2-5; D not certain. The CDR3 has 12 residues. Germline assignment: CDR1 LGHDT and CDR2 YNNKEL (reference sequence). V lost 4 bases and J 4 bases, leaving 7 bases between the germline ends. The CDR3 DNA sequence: TGTGCCAGCAGCCTCCCCCGAGAGACCCAGTACTTC. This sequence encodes CASSLPRETQYF.

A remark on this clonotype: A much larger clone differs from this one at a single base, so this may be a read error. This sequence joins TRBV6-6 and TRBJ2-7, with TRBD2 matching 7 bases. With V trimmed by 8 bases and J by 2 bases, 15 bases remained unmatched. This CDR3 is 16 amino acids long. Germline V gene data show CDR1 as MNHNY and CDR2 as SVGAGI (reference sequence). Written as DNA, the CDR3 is TGTGCCAGCGCTCGCCCCCGGGCGGGAGCGACCTACGAGCAGTACTTC. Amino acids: CASARPRAGATYEQYF.